The 20 T cell receptor beta chains given below trace back to one sample, sequenced in a study of early T cells in non-severe SARS-CoV-2 infection. TCRdb called the 5' RACE reads again in MiXCR, with one record for every CDR3 protein. The repertoire holds over 30,000 distinct CDR3 sequences, with about 3.9% as singletons. Input material: whole blood. These TCRs come from an adult who was a healthcare worker with PCR-confirmed SARS-CoV-2 infection or an uninfected control (not recorded which).

CDR3 sequence reads: CASSSPGTGSYEQYF. CDR3 DNA sequence: TGTGCCAGCAGTTCACCCGGGACAGGGTCCTACGAGCAGTACTTC. The genes are TRBV6-6 and TRBJ2-7; 9 nucleotides align to TRBD1. Germline CDR1 is MNHNY and CDR2 is SVGAGI (reference sequence). J lost 1 base, V lost 4 bases, and 5 bases had no gene match. This CDR3 contains 15 residues.

This clonotype showed up many times. V usage is TRBV7-9 and J usage is TRBJ2-1; 11 nucleotides match TRBD2. The CDR3 sequence is 15 residues long. Germline V CDR1 and CDR2: SEHNR, FQNEAQ (reference sequence). V was clipped by 0 bases and J by 7 bases; unmatched bases: 2. In nucleotides, the CDR3 is TGTGCCAGCAGCTTAGCGACTAGCGGGGTGAATGAGCAGTTCTTC. It translates to CASSLATSGVNEQFF.

This clonotype was picked up many times. This chain links TRBV5-1 with TRBJ2-7; 11 bases are shared with TRBD2. The CDR3 contains 15 residues. V shed 5 bases, J shed 7 bases, and the junction held 11 bases outside the gene matches. The germline CDR1 and CDR2 sequences are SGHRS and YFSETQ. DNA for the CDR3: TGCGCCAGCAGGTCTAGCGGGAGGCCAGATGGGGAGCAGTACTTC. Its protein is CASRSSGRPDGEQYF.

Many counts were recorded for this clonotype. CDR3 DNA: TGTGCCAGCACCCAAATGGGCGGGGCGTCGACGGCAGATACGCAGTATTTT. The encoded protein is CASTQMGGASTADTQYF. The rearrangement joins TRBV11-2 to TRBJ2-3, with a possible D match to TRBD2 (6 bases). There are 17 residues in the CDR3. Germline V lookup: CDR1 SGHAT, CDR2 FQNNGV. Trimming cost V 7 bases and J 4 bases, with 24 bases left between them. The full variable domain, its missing parts supplied by reference TRBV11-2 and TRBJ2-3, is EAGVAQSPRYKIIEKRQSVAFWCNPISGHATLYWYQQILGQGPKLLIQFQNNGVVDDSQLPKDRFSAERLKGVDSTLKIQPAKLEDSAVYLCASTQMGGASTADTQYFGPGTRLTVL.

This clonotype was seen at least ten times. The J gene is TRBJ2-1, the V gene TRBV7-2; TRBD2 agrees at 8 bases. The ends lost 5 bases at V and 1 base at J; junction bases unmatched: 10. This CDR3 has 17 amino acids. Per the germline V gene, CDR1 is SGHTA and CDR2 is FQGNSA. The CDR3 loop is CASSPRARGDSYNEQFF. The CDR3 nucleotides are TGTGCCAGCAGCCCTCGTGCGCGGGGGGATTCCTACAATGAGCAGTTCTTC.

The gene calls are TRBV20-1 and TRBJ1-4, with no clear D. The V gene's germline CDR1 is DFQATT and CDR2 SNEGSKA (reference sequence). The CDR3 covers 12 residues. Trimming removed 5 bases at V and 0 bases at J, with 4 bases between. The CDR3 spells CSARATNEKLFF. CDR3 DNA sequence: TGCAGTGCTCGGGCAACTAATGAAAAACTGTTTTTT.

Many counts were recorded for this clonotype. The chain is built from TRBV7-9 and TRBJ2-1, with 9 bases matching TRBD1. V lost 4 bases, J lost 6 bases, and 4 bases stayed unmatched. The V gene's germline CDR1 is SEHNR and CDR2 FQNEAQ (reference sequence). The CDR3 runs 14 residues. CDR3 region: CASSSRGQGNEQFF. CDR3 bases: TGTGCCAGCAGCTCGCGGGGACAGGGCAATGAGCAGTTCTTC.

This clonotype has at least ten counts. The CDR3 spells CASSITGSGANVLTF. The CDR3 DNA reads TGTGCCAGTAGTATTACGGGCTCTGGGGCCAACGTCCTGACTTTC. The V and J genes are TRBV19 and TRBJ2-6; D not certain. The V gene lost 3 bases and the J gene lost 0 bases, with 6 bases spanning the gap. Germline V gene lookup returns CDR1 LNHDA and CDR2 SQIVND (reference sequence). This CDR3 contains 15 residues.

This clonotype has ten or more counts. This CDR3 is CASSLGGHQPQHF. In DNA form, the CDR3 reads TGCGCCAGCAGCTTGGGGGGGCATCAGCCCCAGCATTTT. The chain joins TRBV5-1 to TRBJ1-5, with D possibly matching TRBD1 (6 bases). Trimming took off 0 bases at V and 5 bases at J, with 6 bases between the two ends. Germline V gives CDR1 SGHRS, CDR2 YFSETQ. This CDR3 region has 13 residues.

Many counts were recorded for this clonotype. V gene TRBV20-1 combines with J gene TRBJ2-3; D is perhaps TRBD2 (5 bases). The CDR3 covers 15 residues. Germline assignment: CDR1 DFQATT and CDR2 SNEGSKA (reference sequence). Trimming cost V 0 bases and J 3 bases, with 13 bases left between them. The CDR3 region is CSARDHGSETDTQYF. DNA for the CDR3: TGCAGTGCTAGAGATCACGGTAGCGAAACAGATACGCAGTATTTT.

This clonotype was observed many times. This sequence joins TRBV10-3 and TRBJ2-7, with D uncertain. The CDR3 totals 13 residues. Germline V gene lookup returns CDR1 ENHRY and CDR2 SYGVKD. Trimming took 3 bases from V and 4 from J, leaving 10 bases between them. The CDR3 sequence: CAISDTHQYEQYF. The CDR3 DNA is TGTGCCATCAGTGACACCCATCAGTACGAGCAGTACTTC.

This clonotype was detected many times. The V and J genes are TRBV6-1 and TRBJ2-5; D uncertain. Between the trimmed V and J ends, which lost 4 bases and 2 bases, there was a span of 8 bases. From germline, CDR1 is MNHNS and CDR2 SASEGT. This CDR3 spans 13 amino acids. The CDR3 protein is CASSAWQQETQYF. The CDR3 nucleotides read TGTGCCAGCAGTGCGTGGCAGCAAGAGACCCAGTACTTC.

There are many counts of this clonotype. This chain links TRBV20-1 with TRBJ2-7; the D is unclear. V was trimmed by 0 bases and J by 5 bases, leaving 5 bases between them. The length of the CDR3 is 11 residues. CDR1 and CDR2 (germline): DFQATT, SNEGSKA (reference sequence). This CDR3 reads CSARDRDEQYF. In nucleotides, the CDR3 is TGCAGTGCTAGAGATAGGGACGAGCAGTACTTC.

This clonotype was seen many times. This rearrangement joins TRBV6-1 to TRBJ2-3; D is unclear. CDR1 MNHNS and CDR2 SASEGT come from the germline V gene. This CDR3 is 12 amino acids long. The germline V and J ends were trimmed by 11 bases and 0 bases, with 9 bases remaining between them. The CDR3 DNA reads TGTGCCTATTCCCGCAGCACAGATACGCAGTATTTT. Residues: CAYSRSTDTQYF.

This clonotype was counted many times. This chain connects TRBV5-1 to TRBJ2-7; D gene unclear. V dropped 5 bases and J dropped 5 bases, with 17 bases sitting between them. In germline, CDR1 is SGHRS, CDR2 YFSETQ. CDR3 length: 14 amino acids. The CDR3 here is CASSSRGPTDEQYF. In nucleotides, the CDR3 is TGCGCCAGCAGTTCCCGCGGCCCCACGGACGAGCAGTACTTC.

The sample holds many counts of this clonotype. The rearrangement links TRBV11-3 to TRBJ2-1; TRBD2 might be the D (6 bases). Germline CDR1 reads SGHNT; CDR2 reads YENEEA. CDR3 size: 15 residues. Trimming pared 5 bases from V and 2 bases from J, leaving 13 bases between. The CDR3 loop reads CASSAGSGTYNEQFF. CDR3 in DNA: TGTGCCAGCAGCGCAGGTAGCGGAACCTACAATGAGCAGTTCTTC.

This clonotype was observed at least ten times. The chain has TRBV11-2 and TRBJ2-7; possibly TRBD2 for D (5 bases). The CDR3 is 14 residues long. V shed 4 bases and J shed 5 bases, with 15 bases lying between them. Germline V gene data show CDR1 as SGHAT and CDR2 as FQNNGV. CDR3 sequence: CASSSPGRGHEQYF. The CDR3 DNA reads TGTGCCAGCAGCTCCCCGGGGAGAGGCCACGAGCAGTACTTC.

This clonotype was seen ten or more times. This chain connects TRBV20-1 to TRBJ2-5; D not certain. Germline loops: CDR1 DFQATT, CDR2 SNEGSKA (reference sequence). This CDR3 is 13 amino acids long. V was shortened by 6 bases and J by 4 bases, with 15 bases between the two germline ends. The CDR3 region is CSAASQELETQYF. Written as DNA, the CDR3 is TGCAGTGCGGCCTCTCAGGAGTTAGAGACCCAGTACTTC.

This clonotype has at least ten counts. This rearrangement joins TRBV4-2 to TRBJ2-3; D is possibly TRBD2 (5 bases). CDR1 is LGHNA and CDR2 is YNFKEQ in the germline V gene. The CDR3 is 16 residues long. The germline V and J ends were trimmed by 1 base and 3 bases, with 14 bases remaining between them. CDR3 in DNA: TGTGCCAGCAGCCAAGCCAGACCGTCGGGAACAGATACGCAGTATTTT. Translating it yields CASSQARPSGTDTQYF.

This clonotype has ten or more counts. This rearrangement joins TRBV29-1 to TRBJ2-5, with TRBD1 identical over 9 bases. This CDR3 has 15 amino acids. Germline loops: CDR1 SQVTM, CDR2 ANQGSEA. Trimming removed 2 bases from V and 4 bases from J; junction bases left unmatched: 8. The CDR3 sequence is CSVESGTGILETQYF. The CDR3, as DNA: TGCAGCGTTGAATCAGGGACAGGGATTTTAGAGACCCAGTACTTC.